The 8 T cell receptor beta chains in this list originate from one sample, sequenced in a study of blood T cell repertoires in COVID-19. The repertoire was sequenced with immunoSEQ multiplex PCR; TCRdb's copy has only in-frame clones and lacks some. The sample has about 93,000 clones, around nine tenths seen once. What was sequenced was peripheral blood. Receptors originate from a man between 60 and 70 years old with COVID-19, enrolled during active disease.

This clone was seen once. This chain uses TRBV6-1 with TRBJ1-2; D not resolved. Per the germline V gene, CDR1 is MNHNS and CDR2 is SASEGT. CDR3 size: 14 residues. Trimming shortened V by 0 bases and J by 8 bases, and 13 bases separated the two germline ends. CDR3 residues: CASSEASIGAGYTF. In DNA form, the CDR3 reads TGTGCCAGCAGTGAAGCGTCTATTGGTGCGGGCTACACCTTC.

The J gene is TRBJ1-3, the V gene TRBV11-2; the D is unclear. Germline V gene lookup returns CDR1 SGHAT and CDR2 FQNNGV. The V end was cut by 2 bases, the J end by 0 bases, with 11 bases between. The CDR3 spans 16 residues. CDR3 residues: CASSLPPQYSGNTIYF. The CDR3 bases are TGTGCCAGCAGCTTACCTCCTCAGTACTCTGGAAACACCATATATTTT.

The chain links TRBV5-4 to TRBJ1-1; no firm D call. Germline-derived CDR1 and CDR2 are SGHNT and YYREEE (reference sequence). V lost 0 bases and J lost 1, with 4 bases in between. The CDR3 runs 13 residues. DNA for the CDR3: TGTGCCAGCAGCTTGGCGCGGAACACTGAAGCTTTCTTT. It codes for CASSLARNTEAFF. Based on the CDR3 plus reference TRBV5-4 and TRBJ1-1, the full variable domain is ETGVTQSPTHLIKTRGQQVTLRCSSQSGHNTVSWYQQALGQGPQFIFQYYREEENGRGNFPPRFSGLQFPNYSSELNVNALELDDSALYLCASSLARNTEAFFGQGTRLTVV.

The genes are TRBV7-9 and TRBJ2-5, with D possibly TRBD1 on 6 matching bases. V lost 0 bases to trimming and J lost 2 bases, with 13 bases between them. The CDR3 runs 16 residues. CDR1 and CDR2 (germline): SEHNR, FQNEAQ (reference sequence). The chain's CDR3 is CASSLAHQGGQETQYF. The CDR3 DNA sequence: TGTGCCAGCAGCTTAGCCCATCAAGGGGGACAAGAGACCCAGTACTTC. Full variable domain (remainder filled in from reference TRBV7-9 and TRBJ2-5): DTGVSQNPRHKITKRGQNVTFRCDPISEHNRLYWYRQTLGQGPEFLTYFQNEAQLEKSRLLSDRFSAERPKGSFSTLEIQRTEQGDSAMYLCASSLAHQGGQETQYFGPGTRLLVL.

The V gene is TRBV15, the J gene TRBJ1-1; D ambiguous. CDR3 length: 15 amino acids. CDR1 is LNHNV, CDR2 YYDKDF, per germline (reference sequence). Trimming left V 3 bases short and J 5 bases short, with 16 bases between. The CDR3 DNA follows: TGTGCCACCAGCAGGACCCCCCTGGAGGAAACTGAAGCTTTCTTT. This translates into CATSRTPLEETEAFF.

This sequence joins TRBV6-4 and TRBJ1-1; D uncertain. The CDR3 has 14 amino acids. CDR1 MRHNA and CDR2 SNTAGT come from the germline V gene. The V and J ends lost 2 bases and 4 bases respectively, with 11 bases between them. The CDR3 protein is CASSDGPAGTEAFF. CDR3 in DNA: TGTGCCAGCAGTGACGGCCCCGCTGGCACTGAAGCTTTCTTT.

A single count supports this clone. The chain is built from TRBV30 and TRBJ2-5, with D maybe TRBD2 (6 bases). CDR1 is GTSNPN, CDR2 SVGIG, per germline (reference sequence). The length of the CDR3 is 13 residues. The V gene lost 2 bases and the J gene lost 2 bases, with 9 bases spanning the gap. CDR3 in amino acids: CAWSNGRQETQYF. The DNA for the CDR3 is TGTGCCTGGAGTAACGGGAGACAAGAGACCCAGTACTTC.

CDR3 loop: CASSSGGRGYTF. The DNA for the CDR3 is TGTGCCAGCAGTTCAGGGGGAAGAGGCTACACCTTC. The V gene is TRBV28, the J gene TRBJ1-2; 7 bases line up with TRBD1. The CDR3 length is 12 residues. V dropped 4 bases and J dropped 8; count of bases not matched to a gene: 4. CDR1 is MDHEN and CDR2 is SYDVKM in the germline V gene.